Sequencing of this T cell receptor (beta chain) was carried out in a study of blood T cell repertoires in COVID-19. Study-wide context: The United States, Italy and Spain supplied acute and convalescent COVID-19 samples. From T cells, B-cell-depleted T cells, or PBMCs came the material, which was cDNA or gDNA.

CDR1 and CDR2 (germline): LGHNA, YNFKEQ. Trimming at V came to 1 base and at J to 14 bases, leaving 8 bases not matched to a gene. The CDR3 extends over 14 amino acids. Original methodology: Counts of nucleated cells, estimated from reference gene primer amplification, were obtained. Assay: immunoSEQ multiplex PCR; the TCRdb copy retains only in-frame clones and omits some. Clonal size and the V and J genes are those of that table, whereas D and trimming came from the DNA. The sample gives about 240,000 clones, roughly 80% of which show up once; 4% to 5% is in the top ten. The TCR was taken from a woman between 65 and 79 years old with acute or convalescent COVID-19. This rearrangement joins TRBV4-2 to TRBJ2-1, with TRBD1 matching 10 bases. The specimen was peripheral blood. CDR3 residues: CASSQVGTGDDKFF. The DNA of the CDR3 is TGTGCCAGCAGCCAAGTAGGGACAGGGGACGATAAGTTCTTC.